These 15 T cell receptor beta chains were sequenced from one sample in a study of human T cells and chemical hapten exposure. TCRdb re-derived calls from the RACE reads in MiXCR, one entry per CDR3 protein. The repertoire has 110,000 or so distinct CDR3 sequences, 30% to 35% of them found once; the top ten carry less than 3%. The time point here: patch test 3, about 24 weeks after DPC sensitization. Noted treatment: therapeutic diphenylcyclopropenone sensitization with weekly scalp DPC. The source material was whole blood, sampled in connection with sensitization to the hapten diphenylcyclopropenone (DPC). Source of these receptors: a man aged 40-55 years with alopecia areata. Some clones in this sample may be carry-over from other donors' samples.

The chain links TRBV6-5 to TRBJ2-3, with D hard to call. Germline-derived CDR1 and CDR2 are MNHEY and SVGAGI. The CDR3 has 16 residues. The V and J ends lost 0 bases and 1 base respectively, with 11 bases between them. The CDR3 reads CASSYSGVSGTDTQYF. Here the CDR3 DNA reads TGTGCCAGCAGTTACTCGGGCGTCTCTGGCACAGATACGCAGTATTTT.

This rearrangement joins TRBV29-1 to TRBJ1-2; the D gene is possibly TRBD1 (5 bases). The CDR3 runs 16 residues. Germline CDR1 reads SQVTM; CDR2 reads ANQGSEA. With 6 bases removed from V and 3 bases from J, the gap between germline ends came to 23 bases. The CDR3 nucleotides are TGCAGCGTAGGAGGGAGAATCGGGGCTCAGCACTATGGCTACACCTTC. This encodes CSVGGRIGAQHYGYTF.

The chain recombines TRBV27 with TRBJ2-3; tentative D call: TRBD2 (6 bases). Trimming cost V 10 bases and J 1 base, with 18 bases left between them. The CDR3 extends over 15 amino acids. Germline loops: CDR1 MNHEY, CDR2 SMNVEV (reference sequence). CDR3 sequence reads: CATRDFITGTDTQYF. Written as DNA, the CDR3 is TGTGCCACCCGGGACTTCATAACGGGCACAGATACGCAGTATTTT.

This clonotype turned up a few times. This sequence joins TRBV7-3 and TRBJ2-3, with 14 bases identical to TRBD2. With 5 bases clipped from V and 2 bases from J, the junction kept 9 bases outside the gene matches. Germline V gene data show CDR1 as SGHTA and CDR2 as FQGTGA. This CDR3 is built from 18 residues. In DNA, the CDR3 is TGTGCCAGCAGCCCGACTAGCGGGAGGGTCCGCCTCACAGATACGCAGTATTTT. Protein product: CASSPTSGRVRLTDTQYF.

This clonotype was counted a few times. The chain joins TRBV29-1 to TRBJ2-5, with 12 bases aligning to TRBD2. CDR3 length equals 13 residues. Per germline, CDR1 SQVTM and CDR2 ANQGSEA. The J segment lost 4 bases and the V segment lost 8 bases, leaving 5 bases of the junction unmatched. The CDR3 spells CSPKGLAGETQYF. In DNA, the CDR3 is TGCAGCCCGAAGGGACTAGCGGGAGAGACCCAGTACTTC.

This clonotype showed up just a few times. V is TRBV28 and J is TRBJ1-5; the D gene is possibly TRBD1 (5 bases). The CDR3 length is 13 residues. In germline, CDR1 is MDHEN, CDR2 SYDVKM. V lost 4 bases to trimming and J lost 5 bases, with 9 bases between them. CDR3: CASSYPGDQPQHF. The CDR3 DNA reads TGTGCCAGCAGTTACCCGGGGGATCAGCCCCAGCATTTT. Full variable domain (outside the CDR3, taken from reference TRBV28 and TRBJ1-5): DVKVTQSSRYLVKRTGEKVFLECVQDMDHENMFWYRQDPGLGLRLIYFSYDVKMKEKGDIPEGYSVSREKKERFSLILESASTNQTSMYLCASSYPGDQPQHFGDGTRLSIL.

The DNA for the CDR3 is TGTGCCAGCAGCCCTCTGCGGGGGGTGAGAACTGAAGCTTTCTTT. Amino acid sequence: CASSPLRGVRTEAFF. The chain combines TRBV7-9 with TRBJ1-1; tentatively, D is TRBD1 (5 bases). Trimming cost V 5 bases and J 5 bases, with 18 bases left between them. CDR1 and CDR2 (germline): SEHNR, FQNEAQ (reference sequence). This CDR3 comprises 15 residues.

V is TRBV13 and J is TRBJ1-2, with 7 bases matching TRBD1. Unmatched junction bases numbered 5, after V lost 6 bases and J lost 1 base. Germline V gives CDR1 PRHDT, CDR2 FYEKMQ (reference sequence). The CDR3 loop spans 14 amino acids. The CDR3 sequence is CASSLGQNNYGYTF. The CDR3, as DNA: TGTGCCAGCAGTTTGGGACAGAATAACTATGGCTACACCTTC. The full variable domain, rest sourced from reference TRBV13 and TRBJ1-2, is AAGVIQSPRHLIKEKRETATLKCYPIPRHDTVYWYQQGPGQDPQFLISFYEKMQSDKGSIPDRFSAQQFSDYHSELNMSSLELGDSALYFCASSLGQNNYGYTFGSGTRLTVV.

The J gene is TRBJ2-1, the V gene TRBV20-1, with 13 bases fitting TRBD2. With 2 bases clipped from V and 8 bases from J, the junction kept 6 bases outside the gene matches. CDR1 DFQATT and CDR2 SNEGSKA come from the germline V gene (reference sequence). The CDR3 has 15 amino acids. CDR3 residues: CSARRPGLAGYEQFF. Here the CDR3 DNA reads TGCAGTGCTAGAAGACCGGGACTAGCGGGATATGAGCAGTTCTTC.

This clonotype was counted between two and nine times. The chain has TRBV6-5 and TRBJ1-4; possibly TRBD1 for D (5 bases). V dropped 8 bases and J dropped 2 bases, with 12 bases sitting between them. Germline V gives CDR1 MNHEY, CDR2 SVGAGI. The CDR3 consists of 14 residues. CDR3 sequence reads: CASSRGFTNEKLFF. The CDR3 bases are TGTGCCAGCTCGAGGGGCTTCACTAATGAAAAACTGTTTTTT.

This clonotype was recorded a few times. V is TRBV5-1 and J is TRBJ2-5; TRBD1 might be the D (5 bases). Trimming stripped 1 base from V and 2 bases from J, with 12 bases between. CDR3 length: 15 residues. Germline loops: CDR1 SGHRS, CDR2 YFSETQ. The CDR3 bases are TGCGCCAGCAGCTTGACAGGTTCGGCACAAGAGACCCAGTACTTC. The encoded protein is CASSLTGSAQETQYF. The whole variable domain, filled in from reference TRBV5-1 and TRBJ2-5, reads KAGVTQTPRYLIKTRGQQVTLSCSPISGHRSVSWYQQTPGQGLQFLFEYFSETQRNKGNFPGRFSGRQFSNSRSEMNVSTLELGDSALYLCASSLTGSAQETQYFGPGTRLLVL.

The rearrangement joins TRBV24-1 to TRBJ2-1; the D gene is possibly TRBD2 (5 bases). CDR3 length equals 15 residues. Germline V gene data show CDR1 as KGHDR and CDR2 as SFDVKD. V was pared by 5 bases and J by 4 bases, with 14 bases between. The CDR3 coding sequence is TGTGCCACCAGTGGGGAGCGGAACGGTTACAATGAGCAGTTCTTC. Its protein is CATSGERNGYNEQFF.

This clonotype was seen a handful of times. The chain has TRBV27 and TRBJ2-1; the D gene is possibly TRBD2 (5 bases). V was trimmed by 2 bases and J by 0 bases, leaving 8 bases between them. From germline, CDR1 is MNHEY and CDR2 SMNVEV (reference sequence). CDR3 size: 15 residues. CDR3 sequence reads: CASSLMGSSYNEQFF. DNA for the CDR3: TGTGCCAGCAGTTTAATGGGGAGCTCCTACAATGAGCAGTTCTTC.

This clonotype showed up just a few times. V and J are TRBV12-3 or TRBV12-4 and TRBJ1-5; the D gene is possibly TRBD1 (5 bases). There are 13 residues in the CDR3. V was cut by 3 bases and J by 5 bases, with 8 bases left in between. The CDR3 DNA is TGTGCCAGCAGTTTTCTCAGGGATCAGCCCCAGCATTTT. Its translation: CASSFLRDQPQHF.

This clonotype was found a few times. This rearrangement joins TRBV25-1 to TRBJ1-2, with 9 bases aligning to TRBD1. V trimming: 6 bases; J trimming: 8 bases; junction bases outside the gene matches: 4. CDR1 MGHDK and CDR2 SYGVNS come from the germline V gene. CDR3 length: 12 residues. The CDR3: CASRHRGLGYTF. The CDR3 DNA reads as TGTGCCAGCAGACACAGGGGGCTCGGCTACACCTTC.